This TCR beta chain was identified during a study of T cells in Graves' hyperthyroidism and ophthalmopathy. From germline, CDR1 is SQVTM and CDR2 ANQGSEA. The CDR3 runs to 13 residues. Trimming cost V 4 bases and J 4 bases, with 12 bases left between them. Thyroid ultrasound, orbital computed tomography, clinical symptoms, and serum thyroxine and TRAb underpinned diagnoses. Amplified TCR beta CDR3 regions derived from RNA transcripts. Carried out on the TCR CDR3, a first-round RT-PCR used the HTBI primer set. TCRdb reanalysed the multiplex PCR reads using MiXCR and keeps one entry per CDR3 protein. The data contain about 530,000 distinct CDR3 sequences, more than 15% of them singletons.

The receptor was derived from a woman between 18 and 30 years old with Graves' ophthalmopathy. The chain carries TRBV29-1 and TRBJ2-3, with D perhaps TRBD1 (5 bases). The material sequenced was blood. The CDR3: CSVAKGIADTQYF. CDR3 DNA sequence: TGCAGCGTTGCGAAGGGGATAGCAGATACGCAGTATTTT.